The 30 T cell receptor beta chains below all came from one sample that was sequenced in a study of cytomegalovirus exposure and HLA in healthy donors. TCRdb keeps only in-frame clones here, not all; method: immunoSEQ multiplex PCR. The sample lists over 55,000 clones, 90% occurring once. Sequenced material: PBMCs. Receptor source: a man aged 18 to 29 in good health and CMV-seronegative.

The chain links TRBV6-1 to TRBJ2-7, with D maybe TRBD1 (5 bases). The germline CDR1 and CDR2 sequences are MNHNS and SASEGT. V dropped 2 bases and J dropped 5 bases, with 13 bases sitting between them. CDR3 length equals 14 residues. The CDR3 reads CASSEQPGIDEQYF. The CDR3 DNA reads as TGTGCCAGCAGTGAACAACCAGGGATCGACGAGCAGTACTTC.

The J gene is TRBJ2-7, the V gene TRBV4-2, with 7 bases identical to TRBD1. The CDR3 sequence is 16 residues long. Germline loops: CDR1 LGHNA, CDR2 YNFKEQ. V trimming: 4 bases; J trimming: 2 bases; junction bases outside the gene matches: 11. DNA of the CDR3: TGTGCCAGCAGCCGCTCTAGACAGGGTAGGGCCTACGAGCAGTACTTC. It translates to CASSRSRQGRAYEQYF.

The genes are TRBV2 and TRBJ1-1; TRBD1 matches 7 bases. CDR3 length: 12 residues. After removal of 9 bases from V and 3 bases from J, the junction contained 4 bases not matched to a gene. CDR1 is SNHLY, CDR2 FYNNEI, per germline. Here the CDR3 DNA reads TGTGCCAGAGGGGGCCCGGACACTGAAGCTTTCTTT. Translating it yields CARGGPDTEAFF. The whole variable domain, remainder taken from reference TRBV2 and TRBJ1-1, is EPEVTQTPSHQVTQMGQEVILRCVPISNHLYFYWYRQILGQKVEFLVSFYNNEISEKSEIFDDQFSVERPDGSNFTLKIRSTKLEDSAMYFCARGGPDTEAFFGQGTRLTVV.

This chain connects TRBV28 to TRBJ2-1; 10 nucleotides line up with TRBD2. The junction had 20 bases not matched to a gene; V was cut back by 2 bases and J by 7 bases. Germline lookup yields CDR1 MDHEN and CDR2 SYDVKM. CDR3 length equals 20 residues. This CDR3 reads CASSLKPPRQLAGLGNEQFF. The CDR3 region has the DNA TGTGCCAGCAGTTTAAAGCCCCCCCGCCAACTAGCGGGGCTTGGAAATGAGCAGTTCTTC.

For the CDR3, the DNA is TGTGCCAGCAGTCAAGGACTAGCCGGTAATGAGCAGTTCTTC. Translation: CASSQGLAGNEQFF. This chain links TRBV6-4 with TRBJ2-1; 8 bases agree with TRBD2. V lost 5 bases, J lost 7 bases, and 7 bases stayed unmatched. Germline-derived CDR1 and CDR2 are MRHNA and SNTAGT. This CDR3 has 14 residues.

V gene TRBV5-6 combines with J gene TRBJ2-1; D remains ambiguous. V lost 0 bases, J lost 6 bases, and 10 bases lay in between. This CDR3 comprises 14 residues. Germline assignment: CDR1 SGHDT and CDR2 YYEEEE. The CDR3 region is CASSLEARGNEQFF. The CDR3 region has the DNA TGTGCCAGCAGCTTGGAGGCTAGAGGCAATGAGCAGTTCTTC.

This chain connects TRBV9 to TRBJ1-4, with D maybe TRBD1 (5 bases). The CDR3 spans 15 residues. Germline CDR1 SGDLS, CDR2 YYNGEE. With 3 bases removed from V and 0 bases from J, the gap between germline ends came to 9 bases. CDR3 amino acids: CASSGGIATNEKLFF. Written as DNA, the CDR3 is TGTGCCAGCAGCGGGGGCATCGCAACTAATGAAAAACTGTTTTTT.

V and J are TRBV11-2 and TRBJ1-1; 9 nucleotides line up with TRBD1. The CDR3 runs 14 residues. Trimming cost V 7 bases and J 4 bases; bases outside gene matches: 7. CDR1 is SGHAT, CDR2 FQNNGV, per germline. The CDR3 DNA is TGTGCCAGCACCCCGAGGGACAGGGTCACTGAAGCTTTCTTT. Amino acid sequence: CASTPRDRVTEAFF. Using reference TRBV11-2 and TRBJ1-1 for the parts outside the CDR3, the full variable domain is EAGVAQSPRYKIIEKRQSVAFWCNPISGHATLYWYQQILGQGPKLLIQFQNNGVVDDSQLPKDRFSAERLKGVDSTLKIQPAKLEDSAVYLCASTPRDRVTEAFFGQGTRLTVV.

The chain links TRBV25-1 to TRBJ2-7, with 9 bases aligning to TRBD2. Germline values: CDR1 MGHDK, CDR2 SYGVNS. Trimming at V came to 4 bases and at J to 3 bases, leaving 7 bases not matched to a gene. The CDR3 has 15 residues. The CDR3 loop reads CASSGGGRAFYEQYF. CDR3 in DNA: TGTGCCAGCAGTGGGGGCGGGAGGGCCTTCTACGAGCAGTACTTC.

The chain is built from TRBV5-1 and TRBJ1-1; 7 bases are a match to TRBD1. Per germline, CDR1 SGHRS and CDR2 YFSETQ. The CDR3 length is 16 residues. V dropped 4 bases and J dropped 4; count of bases not matched to a gene: 13. The CDR3 region is CASSGGTVARGTEAFF. The CDR3 DNA reads as TGCGCCAGCAGCGGGGGGACAGTCGCGAGGGGCACTGAAGCTTTCTTT.

The chain is built from TRBV29-1 and TRBJ1-1; weak D call: TRBD1 (5 bases). The CDR3 is 13 amino acids. The germline V and J ends were trimmed by 7 bases and 1 base, with 13 bases remaining between them. Germline CDR1 SQVTM, CDR2 ANQGSEA. CDR3 sequence: CSADGGGNTEAFF. The CDR3 nucleotides are TGCAGCGCTGACGGGGGTGGGAACACTGAAGCTTTCTTT.

The genes are TRBV4-1 and TRBJ2-5, with D tentatively TRBD1 (6 bases). The CDR3 totals 22 residues. V gave up 4 bases and J gave up 1 base, with 34 bases separating them. Germline CDR1 reads MGHRA; CDR2 reads YSYEKL. The CDR3 sequence: CASSRDKIPRPAGTRRQETQYF. CDR3 sequence (DNA): TGCGCCAGCAGCCGGGACAAGATTCCTCGCCCCGCCGGGACACGACGCCAAGAGACCCAGTACTTC.

The chain has TRBV21-1 and TRBJ2-1; the table names TRBD2, a call not compared with the DNA. TRBV21-1 is a pseudogene. This CDR3 has 16 residues. The DNA of the CDR3 is TGTGCCAGCAGCCCGCGACTAGCGGGAGGGCAAAATGAGCAGTTCTTC. Translating gives CASSPRLAGGQNEQFF.

The rearrangement links TRBV19 to TRBJ2-3; TRBD1 matches at 8 bases. The ends lost 3 bases at V and 3 bases at J; junction bases unmatched: 5. Per the germline V gene, CDR1 is LNHDA and CDR2 is SQIVND (reference sequence). The CDR3 consists of 15 residues. CDR3 DNA: TGTGCCAGTAGTATCGGGACAGGCGCAACAGATACGCAGTATTTT. This sequence encodes CASSIGTGATDTQYF.

In its sample, this clone was seen a few times. This chain joins TRBV2 and TRBJ2-7; 7 bases align to TRBD1. The CDR3 contains 12 residues. The ends lost 3 bases at V and 6 bases at J; junction bases unmatched: 2. Germline V gives CDR1 SNHLY, CDR2 FYNNEI. CDR3 DNA: TGTGCCAGCAGTGACAGGGGGATCGAGCAGTACTTC. Protein: CASSDRGIEQYF. Supplemented by reference TRBV2 and TRBJ2-7, the full variable domain reads EPEVTQTPSHQVTQMGQEVILRCVPISNHLYFYWYRQILGQKVEFLVSFYNNEISEKSEIFDDQFSVERPDGSNFTLKIRSTKLEDSAMYFCASSDRGIEQYFGPGTRLTVT.

This sequence joins TRBV5-4 and TRBJ2-1; 7 bases line up with TRBD1. V was pared by 5 bases and J by 7 bases, with 18 bases of the junction left unmatched. CDR1 and CDR2 from the germline V gene are SGHNT and YYREEE (reference sequence). The length of the CDR3 is 17 residues. The CDR3 DNA reads TGTGCCAGCAGTCATAAACTGGGGGACAGATACGTAAATGAGCAGTTCTTC. Amino acid sequence: CASSHKLGDRYVNEQFF. Together with reference TRBV5-4 and TRBJ2-1, the CDR3 gives the full variable domain: ETGVTQSPTHLIKTRGQQVTLRCSSQSGHNTVSWYQQALGQGPQFIFQYYREEENGRGNFPPRFSGLQFPNYSSELNVNALELDDSALYLCASSHKLGDRYVNEQFFGPGTRLTVL.

This rearrangement joins TRBV18 to TRBJ1-5, with no clear D. V was shortened by 2 bases and J by 7 bases, with 9 bases between the two germline ends. The germline V gene has CDR1 KGHSH and CDR2 LQKENI. The CDR3 runs 13 residues. The CDR3 DNA is TGTGCCAGCTCACCAAATGAGTTCCAGCCCCAGCATTTT. Protein sequence: CASSPNEFQPQHF.

The chain couples TRBV5-1 to TRBJ2-1, with TRBD1 matching over 8 bases. The CDR3 covers 16 residues. Germline CDR1 and CDR2: SGHRS and YFSETQ. V lost 4 bases and J lost 0; bases outside the gene matches: 6. The CDR3 nucleotides read TGCGCCAGCAGCCCTCGGGACAGGAGCTCCTACAATGAGCAGTTCTTC. Translation: CASSPRDRSSYNEQFF.

This sequence joins TRBV6-1 and TRBJ1-2; TRBD1 is a possible D gene (6 bases). The germline V and J ends were trimmed by 3 bases and 7 bases, with 15 bases remaining between them. The germline V gene encodes CDR1 MNHNS and CDR2 SASEGT. CDR3 length: 14 amino acids. The CDR3 sequence: CASSDGQGSAGYTF. The CDR3 DNA is TGTGCCAGCAGTGACGGGCAGGGGTCCGCTGGCTACACCTTC.

The chain employs TRBV5-4 and TRBJ2-7, with a possible D match to TRBD1 (6 bases). Germline CDR1 is SGHNT and CDR2 is YYREEE (reference sequence). V was clipped by 3 bases and J by 0 bases, with 13 bases between them. The CDR3 runs to 15 residues. For the CDR3, the DNA is TGTGCCAGCAGCTACCGGGACAAGAGCTCCTACGAGCAGTACTTC. It yields the protein CASSYRDKSSYEQYF. The whole variable domain, filled in from reference TRBV5-4 and TRBJ2-7, reads ETGVTQSPTHLIKTRGQQVTLRCSSQSGHNTVSWYQQALGQGPQFIFQYYREEENGRGNFPPRFSGLQFPNYSSELNVNALELDDSALYLCASSYRDKSSYEQYFGPGTRLTVT.

The V call is TRBV27, the J call TRBJ2-7, with a possible D match to TRBD1 (5 bases). The germline V gene has CDR1 MNHEY and CDR2 SMNVEV (reference sequence). The V end lost 7 bases, the J end lost 1 base, and 17 bases lay between the germline ends. CDR3 size: 15 residues. CDR3 bases: TGTGCCAGCACACAGCTAGGTACAGGTTCCTACGAGCAGTACTTC. Amino acids: CASTQLGTGSYEQYF.

The rearrangement links TRBV2 to TRBJ1-1, with a possible D match to TRBD1 (6 bases). The germline CDR1 and CDR2 sequences are SNHLY and FYNNEI. Between the trimmed V and J ends, which lost 6 bases and 6 bases, there was a span of 17 bases. The CDR3 extends over 14 amino acids. In DNA, the CDR3 is TGTGCCAGCAGCTATTCGGACAGCCTCGCTGAAGCTTTCTTT. Translating gives CASSYSDSLAEAFF. Supplemented by reference TRBV2 and TRBJ1-1, the full variable domain reads EPEVTQTPSHQVTQMGQEVILRCVPISNHLYFYWYRQILGQKVEFLVSFYNNEISEKSEIFDDQFSVERPDGSNFTLKIRSTKLEDSAMYFCASSYSDSLAEAFFGQGTRLTVV.

The chain joins TRBV27 to TRBJ2-3, with TRBD2 matching over 8 bases. The V segment lost 9 bases and the J segment 5 bases; nucleotides outside the gene matches: 4. The length of the CDR3 is 12 residues. Germline values: CDR1 MNHEY, CDR2 SMNVEV (reference sequence). CDR3 nucleotide sequence: TGTGCCAGAAGCGGGAGAGAAGATACGCAGTATTTT. Protein: CARSGREDTQYF.

This chain connects TRBV15 to TRBJ2-5; D perhaps matches TRBD1 (5 bases). The CDR3 runs 14 residues. Trimming took off 0 bases at V and 5 bases at J, with 10 bases between the two ends. Germline V gene data show CDR1 as LNHNV and CDR2 as YYDKDF (reference sequence). CDR3 DNA: TGTGCCACCAGCAGAGATCGTAGGGGCGAGACCCAGTACTTC. It codes for CATSRDRRGETQYF.

V gene TRBV6-5 combines with J gene TRBJ2-1; 7 bases align to TRBD2. CDR1 is MNHEY, CDR2 SVGAGI, per germline. V was clipped by 3 bases and J by 4 bases; unmatched bases: 9. The CDR3 has 16 amino acids. The CDR3 bases are TGTGCCAGCAGTTATTTCCTAGCGGAAACATACAATGAGCAGTTCTTC. Protein: CASSYFLAETYNEQFF.

The rearrangement uses TRBV28 and TRBJ2-5; 9 positions match TRBD1. V shed 6 bases and J 4 bases; nucleotides not matched to a gene: 3. The germline gives CDR1 MDHEN, CDR2 SYDVKM. This CDR3 is 13 amino acids long. The CDR3 DNA reads as TGTGCCAGCAGGACAGGGGGAGGAGAGACCCAGTACTTC. It specifies CASRTGGGETQYF.

V is TRBV4-2 and J is TRBJ2-3, with 9 bases that match TRBD2. Germline V gene lookup returns CDR1 LGHNA and CDR2 YNFKEQ. Trimming removed 0 bases from V and 1 base from J; junction bases left unmatched: 14. The CDR3 spans 20 residues. CDR3 DNA sequence: TGTGCCAGCAGCCAAGATCGGGGAATCGGGCTAGCGGGGCGCACAGATACGCAGTATTTT. Protein sequence: CASSQDRGIGLAGRTDTQYF.

The CDR3 region is CASSRTGGRTNEKLFF. In DNA form, the CDR3 reads TGTGCCAGCAGTCGGACAGGGGGAAGGACTAATGAAAAACTGTTTTTT. The chain links TRBV27 to TRBJ1-4, with 10 positions matching TRBD1. This CDR3 has 16 residues. The V segment lost 5 bases and the J segment 2 bases; nucleotides outside the gene matches: 5. Germline-derived CDR1 and CDR2 are MNHEY and SMNVEV (reference sequence).

The CDR3 coding sequence is TGTGCCAGCAGCTCGGGACAGGGATCCTACGAGCAGTACTTC. This sequence encodes CASSSGQGSYEQYF. This chain uses TRBV7-9 with TRBJ2-7, with TRBD1 matching 9 bases. The CDR3 loop spans 14 amino acids. Germline CDR1 is SEHNR and CDR2 is FQNEAQ (reference sequence). V lost 4 bases and J lost 1; bases outside the gene matches: 2.

This clone was seen once. The chain joins TRBV5-1 to TRBJ2-1; 12 nucleotides line up with TRBD2. After removal of 4 bases from V and 6 bases from J, the junction contained 5 bases not matched to a gene. Per germline, CDR1 SGHRS and CDR2 YFSETQ. The CDR3 runs 15 residues. CDR3 in amino acids: CASSKGLAGANEQFF. CDR3 nucleotides: TGCGCCAGCAGCAAGGGACTAGCGGGCGCCAATGAGCAGTTCTTC.